One and the same sample provided the 14 T cell receptor beta chains below, sequenced in a study of cytomegalovirus exposure and HLA in healthy donors. PCR employed 60 Vbeta and 13 Jbeta primers. Sequencing was performed with immunoSEQ multiplex PCR; in TCRdb, only in-frame clones are kept and a portion is missing. The sample contains 50,000 to 55,000 clones, approximately 52% of which appear only once. The sequencing input was PBMCs. All receptors come from a human donor in good health.

In this sample, this clone turned up a few times. The chain uses TRBV7-9 and TRBJ1-1; 10 bases align to TRBD1. The CDR3 covers 15 residues. With 4 bases clipped from V and 6 bases from J, the junction kept 8 bases outside the gene matches. Germline V CDR1 and CDR2: SEHNR, FQNEAQ (reference sequence). The CDR3 spells CASSSTGGASSEAFF. CDR3 DNA sequence: TGTGCCAGCAGCTCGACAGGGGGCGCTTCCTCTGAAGCTTTCTTT.

CDR3 bases: TGCGCCAGCAGCTTGACCGGACAGGGGAACACCGGGGAGCTGTTTTTT. Protein sequence: CASSLTGQGNTGELFF. The J gene is TRBJ2-2, the V gene TRBV5-1; 8 bases line up with TRBD1. V dropped 1 base and J dropped 1; count of bases not matched to a gene: 3. Per the germline V gene, CDR1 is SGHRS and CDR2 is YFSETQ. This CDR3 is 16 amino acids long. Based on the CDR3 plus reference TRBV5-1 and TRBJ2-2, the full variable domain is KAGVTQTPRYLIKTRGQQVTLSCSPISGHRSVSWYQQTPGQGLQFLFEYFSETQRNKGNFPGRFSGRQFSNSRSEMNVSTLELGDSALYLCASSLTGQGNTGELFFGEGSRLTVL.

This clone was counted a few times. The V call is TRBV9, the J call TRBJ1-6, with a tentative D call TRBD1 (5 bases). The length of the CDR3 is 15 residues. V lost 3 bases to trimming and J lost 11 bases, with 18 bases between them. The germline V gene encodes CDR1 SGDLS and CDR2 YYNGEE. The CDR3: CASSGVLPGFPPLHF. As DNA, the CDR3 is TGTGCCAGCAGCGGGGTACTCCCAGGGTTTCCACCCCTCCACTTT.

Note on this clone: At one end the junction does not follow the germline gene, possibly because of a read error. The gene calls are TRBV6-5 and TRBJ1-2, with D unresolved. The CDR3 consists of 15 residues. Germline V CDR1 and CDR2: MNHEY, SVGAGI. The CDR3 protein is CASSYSGRKSEIYPF. The CDR3 region has the DNA TGTGCCAGCAGTTACTCCGGCAGGAAAAGTGAAATCTACCCCTTC.

This rearrangement joins TRBV4-1 to TRBJ1-2; 9 bases map to TRBD1. CDR3 length: 17 amino acids. J was trimmed by 0 bases and V by 4 bases; bases with no gene match: 9. CDR1 is MGHRA, CDR2 YSYEKL, per germline. In nucleotides, the CDR3 is TGCGCCAGCAGCCTCGGACAGGGGAACCCAGCTAACTATGGCTACACCTTC. This codes for CASSLGQGNPANYGYTF.

The chain is built from TRBV4-2 and TRBJ2-1; 10 nucleotides align to TRBD2. Germline V CDR1 and CDR2: LGHNA, YNFKEQ. V was clipped by 2 bases and J by 4 bases; unmatched bases: 2. There are 15 residues in the CDR3. CDR3 coding DNA: TGTGCCAGCAGCCAAACTAGCGGGGCTTACAATGAGCAGTTCTTC. Translated, it gives CASSQTSGAYNEQFF.

The chain couples TRBV7-9 to TRBJ2-7; the D gene is possibly TRBD2 (5 bases). The ends were cut back, 1 base at V and 7 bases at J, with 8 bases in the middle. Looked up from germline, CDR1 is SEHNR and CDR2 is FQNEAQ (reference sequence). CDR3 length: 12 residues. CDR3 sequence reads: CASSLGLAEQYF. In nucleotides, the CDR3 is TGTGCCAGCAGCTTAGGCCTAGCAGAGCAGTACTTC.

This clone was seen only a few times. The J gene is TRBJ2-2, the V gene TRBV5-1; 7 bases are a match to TRBD1. CDR1 is SGHRS, CDR2 YFSETQ, per germline. This CDR3 is built from 15 residues. V lost 4 bases to trimming and J lost 1 base; unmatched junction nucleotides: 4. This CDR3 is CASSPDRQNTGELFF. The CDR3 nucleotides are TGCGCCAGCAGCCCGGACAGGCAGAACACCGGGGAGCTGTTTTTT.

V and J are TRBV7-2 and TRBJ2-7; 10 bases are shared with TRBD1. The CDR3 runs 16 residues. Germline CDR1 reads SGHTA; CDR2 reads FQGNSA. The trim removed 3 bases at V and 5 bases at J, leaving 10 bases unmatched. CDR3 sequence: CASSLGDRGGLDEQYF. In DNA form, the CDR3 reads TGTGCCAGCAGCTTGGGGGACAGGGGTGGGCTTGACGAGCAGTACTTC.

The chain links TRBV6-6 to TRBJ1-5; TRBD1 matches at 10 bases. V shed 7 bases, J shed 6 bases, and the junction held 12 bases outside the gene matches. Germline-derived CDR1 and CDR2 are MNHNY and SVGAGI (reference sequence). There are 16 residues in the CDR3. CDR3 sequence reads: CASNSGQGFRSQPQHF. The CDR3 DNA is TGTGCCAGCAACTCGGGACAGGGGTTTCGTAGTCAGCCCCAGCATTTT.

V gene TRBV10-1 combines with J gene TRBJ2-7, with TRBD2 matching 9 bases. The V gene's germline CDR1 is WNHNN and CDR2 SYGVQD (reference sequence). V shed 0 bases, J shed 6 bases, and the junction held 9 bases outside the gene matches. CDR3 length: 16 residues. This CDR3 reads CASSESRGPSGVEQYF. CDR3 nucleotide sequence: TGCGCCAGCAGTGAGTCGCGCGGGCCTAGCGGGGTCGAGCAGTACTTC.

The chain is built from TRBV6-1 and TRBJ1-6, with D possibly being TRBD1 (5 bases). Germline V CDR1 and CDR2: MNHNS, SASEGT. There are 15 residues in the CDR3. Trimming removed 4 bases from V and 4 bases from J, with 11 bases in between. The chain's CDR3 is CASSGQGRYNSPLHF. As DNA, the CDR3 is TGTGCCAGCAGTGGTCAGGGAAGGTATAATTCACCCCTCCACTTT.

The rearrangement links TRBV15 to TRBJ1-5, with D unclear. The CDR3 contains 14 residues. The germline gives CDR1 LNHNV, CDR2 YYDKDF (reference sequence). The V and J ends lost 0 bases and 7 bases respectively, with 10 bases between them. CDR3 residues: CATSRDRSYQPQHF. The DNA for the CDR3 is TGTGCCACCAGCAGAGATAGGAGCTACCAGCCCCAGCATTTT.

The CDR3 loop is CASQGALLGYTF. In nucleotides, the CDR3 is TGTGCCAGCCAGGGGGCTCTTTTGGGCTACACCTTC. The chain recombines TRBV7-9 with TRBJ1-2; 8 bases are shared with TRBD1. The CDR3 runs to 12 residues. The germline V gene has CDR1 SEHNR and CDR2 FQNEAQ (reference sequence). V shed 8 bases, J shed 8 bases, and the junction held 7 bases outside the gene matches. Looking up the rest from reference TRBV7-9 and TRBJ1-2 gives the full variable domain: DTGVSQNPRHKITKRGQNVTFRCDPISEHNRLYWYRQTLGQGPEFLTYFQNEAQLEKSRLLSDRFSAERPKGSFSTLEIQRTEQGDSAMYLCASQGALLGYTFGSGTRLTVV.